The 14 T cell receptor beta chains given below trace back to one sample, sequenced in a study of blood T cell repertoires in COVID-19. Sequencing used immunoSEQ multiplex PCR; TCRdb keeps in-frame clones, though not all of them. The table records tens of thousands of clones, roughly 80% of them present only once. Material for sequencing was peripheral blood. Receptor source: a human donor in a cohort sampled during active COVID-19.

On this clone itself: The junction departs from the called germline gene at one end, perhaps through a read error. The V call is TRBV7-9, the J call TRBJ2-7, with 7 bases aligning to TRBD1. CDR3 length equals 12 residues. Germline V gene data show CDR1 as SEHNR and CDR2 as FQNEAQ (reference sequence). The CDR3 loop is CASSLEQQGQHF. The CDR3 DNA reads as TGTGCCAGCAGCTTAGAGCAACAGGGGCAGCACTTC.

As concerns this clone: Germline is not matched at one junction end, which may reflect a read error. This rearrangement joins TRBV5-1 to TRBJ1-4; 7 nucleotides line up with TRBD1. Germline CDR1 reads SGHRS; CDR2 reads YFSETQ. The length of the CDR3 is 13 residues. CDR3 bases: TGCACCAGCAGCAGGGGGGGAGATGAAAAACTGTTTTTT. Translating it yields CTSSRGGDEKLFF.

This clone came up a few times. This chain uses TRBV3-1 (or the pseudogene TRBV3-2) with TRBJ2-6, with a possible D match to TRBD1 (5 bases). V was clipped by 4 bases and J by 0 bases, with 13 bases between them. The germline CDR1 and CDR2 sequences are LGHDT and YNNKEL (reference sequence). The CDR3 totals 17 residues. CDR3 region: CASSPRQSSSGANVLTF. The CDR3 bases are TGTGCCAGCAGCCCCCGACAGAGCAGCTCTGGGGCCAACGTCCTGACTTTC.

The CDR3 is CASSLSGTVEETQYF. The CDR3 nucleotides read TGCGCCAGCAGCTTATCCGGGACTGTAGAGGAGACCCAGTACTTC. This rearrangement joins TRBV5-1 to TRBJ2-5; D might be TRBD2 (6 bases). The germline gives CDR1 SGHRS, CDR2 YFSETQ. Trimming removed 2 bases at V and 5 bases at J, with 16 bases between. CDR3 length: 15 amino acids. Complete variable domain (other parts from reference TRBV5-1 and TRBJ2-5): KAGVTQTPRYLIKTRGQQVTLSCSPISGHRSVSWYQQTPGQGLQFLFEYFSETQRNKGNFPGRFSGRQFSNSRSEMNVSTLELGDSALYLCASSLSGTVEETQYFGPGTRLLVL.

This chain uses TRBV30 with TRBJ2-7, with 7 bases aligning to TRBD1. The CDR3 is 12 residues long. The germline CDR1 and CDR2 sequences are GTSNPN and SVGIG (reference sequence). The CDR3 sequence: CAIIPGGYEQYF. The CDR3 DNA reads as TGTGCAATAATACCAGGGGGCTACGAGCAGTACTTC.

The V gene is TRBV11-2, the J gene TRBJ1-3; D may be TRBD1 (6 bases). Trimming removed 5 bases at V and 2 bases at J, with 10 bases between. The CDR3 runs 14 residues. Germline loops: CDR1 SGHAT, CDR2 FQNNGV. CDR3 amino acids: CASSTDRPGNTIYF. The CDR3 DNA reads as TGTGCCAGCAGCACAGACAGGCCTGGAAACACCATATATTTT.

V usage is TRBV7-2 and J usage is TRBJ2-3; D uncertain. The CDR3 runs to 15 residues. V was trimmed by 1 base and J by 1 base, leaving 9 bases between them. Germline V CDR1 and CDR2: SGHTA, FQGNSA. CDR3 DNA: TGTGCCAGCAGCTTAGTGGCGGTCGGCACAGATACGCAGTATTTT. Protein product: CASSLVAVGTDTQYF. Filled out from reference TRBV7-2 and TRBJ2-3, the complete variable domain reads GAGVSQSPSNKVTEKGKDVELRCDPISGHTALYWYRQSLGQGLEFLIYFQGNSAPDKSGLPSDRFSAERTGGSVSTLTIQRTQQEDSAVYLCASSLVAVGTDTQYFGPGTRLTVL.

The V gene is TRBV18, the J gene TRBJ1-2; TRBD1 might be the D (6 bases). The CDR3 consists of 13 residues. Germline V lookup: CDR1 KGHSH, CDR2 LQKENI. Between the trimmed V and J ends, which lost 8 bases and 5 bases, there was a span of 15 bases. Here the CDR3 reads CASVAGADYGYTF. DNA for the CDR3: TGTGCCAGCGTGGCAGGGGCCGATTATGGCTACACCTTC.

The rearrangement joins TRBV5-1 to TRBJ2-5; 8 bases match TRBD1. The CDR3 contains 14 residues. V lost 3 bases to trimming and J lost 4 bases; unmatched junction nucleotides: 5. The germline V gene has CDR1 SGHRS and CDR2 YFSETQ. CDR3 residues: CASSSTGGIETQYF. CDR3 in DNA: TGCGCCAGCAGCTCCACAGGGGGTATAGAGACCCAGTACTTC.

This chain links TRBV6-5 with TRBJ2-7, with D tentatively TRBD2 (5 bases). The V gene's germline CDR1 is MNHEY and CDR2 SVGAGI. The CDR3 consists of 12 residues. Between the trimmed V and J ends, which lost 10 bases and 0 bases, there was a span of 10 bases. CDR3 region: CATSRGSYEQYF. CDR3 coding DNA: TGTGCCACCTCCCGGGGCTCCTACGAGCAGTACTTC.

This chain connects TRBV15 to TRBJ1-2; 11 positions agree with TRBD1. The V gene end was trimmed by 0 bases and the J gene end by 8 bases; junction bases not matched to a gene: 17. The CDR3 contains 19 residues. The V gene's germline CDR1 is LNHNV and CDR2 YYDKDF (reference sequence). In DNA form, the CDR3 reads TGTGCCACCAGCAGAGAGGGCGCGAAAAGGACAGGGGGCGCAGGGGGCTACACCTTC. This sequence encodes CATSREGAKRTGGAGGYTF.

In DNA form, the CDR3 reads TGTGCCAGCAGCCAAAGGGACAGGGGGCTACGAGGCTACACCTTC. Translation: CASSQRDRGLRGYTF. The chain employs TRBV16 and TRBJ1-2; 12 nucleotides line up with TRBD1. The junction had 6 bases not matched to a gene; V was cut back by 2 bases and J by 8 bases. From germline, CDR1 is KGHSY and CDR2 FQNENV. The CDR3 loop spans 15 amino acids.

This clone was seen a single time. The chain couples TRBV6-5 to TRBJ2-1; perhaps TRBD1 as D (8 bases). Deletions cut 4 bases from V and 3 bases from J, with 13 bases between. CDR1 and CDR2 from the germline V gene are MNHEY and SVGAGI. The CDR3 loop spans 15 amino acids. The CDR3: CASSSTGGGYNEQFF. CDR3 DNA: TGTGCCAGCAGTTCCACAGGGGGGGGCTACAATGAGCAGTTCTTC.

V and J are TRBV9 and TRBJ2-2; 9 positions match TRBD1. J was trimmed by 5 bases and V by 3 bases; bases with no gene match: 8. Germline CDR1 SGDLS, CDR2 YYNGEE. The CDR3 has 16 residues. The CDR3 sequence: CASSDPRTGATGELFF. The CDR3, as DNA: TGTGCCAGCAGCGACCCCCGGACAGGGGCGACCGGGGAGCTGTTTTTT.